A single sample is the source of the 30 T cell receptor beta chains below, sequenced in a study of blood T cells in healthy people across ages. Primers used in a second PCR of about 7 to 11 cycles were a sample-barcoded 5' primer and a J-beta primer mix. From the 5' RACE reads, TCRdb called clonotypes with MiXCR, one entry per CDR3 protein. The sample includes hundreds of thousands of distinct CDR3 sequences, 45% to 50% seen only once; the top ten take roughly a third. The sample was blood. Receptors were obtained from a woman aged 55-75 years in good health.

Ten or more counts support this clonotype. This sequence joins TRBV29-1 and TRBJ2-7; TRBD1 might be the D (6 bases). The germline V gene has CDR1 SQVTM and CDR2 ANQGSEA. Trimming removed 6 bases from V and 6 bases from J, with 18 bases in between. CDR3 size: 13 residues. In DNA form, the CDR3 reads TGCAGCGTAAGGACAGTTCTGTCGGGCGAGCAGTACTTC. Protein product: CSVRTVLSGEQYF.

This chain uses TRBV29-1 with TRBJ2-3; 7 positions match TRBD2. Germline V CDR1 and CDR2: SQVTM, ANQGSEA. Trimming at V came to 4 bases and at J to 5 bases, leaving 3 bases not matched to a gene. The CDR3 spans 12 residues. CDR3 sequence: CSVGGGRDTQYF. In nucleotides, the CDR3 is TGCAGCGTTGGGGGGGGAAGAGATACGCAGTATTTT.

This clonotype showed up just a few times. The chain recombines TRBV6-2 or TRBV6-3 with TRBJ2-4; TRBD2 agrees at 12 bases. This CDR3 is built from 15 residues. Germline CDR1 reads MNHEY; CDR2 reads SVGEGT. J lost 2 bases, V lost 6 bases, and 2 bases had no gene match. The CDR3 DNA reads TGTGCCAGCAGCCTAGCGGGAGGGACCAAAAACATTCAGTACTTC. This translates into CASSLAGGTKNIQYF.

This CDR3 is CASSSFLDRGLWTSGMNEQYF. For the CDR3, the DNA is TGTGCCAGCAGCAGCTTCCTGGACAGGGGTCTTTGGACTAGCGGGATGAATGAGCAGTACTTC. The genes are TRBV21-1 and TRBJ2-7; TRBD2 reflects the table's D call only, with no check against the DNA. TRBV21-1 represents a pseudogene. CDR3 length: 21 amino acids.

Written as DNA, the CDR3 is TGCAGCGTTGAAAGCACTAATGAAAAACTGTTTTTT. As protein: CSVESTNEKLFF. The V call is TRBV29-1, the J call TRBJ1-4; D not certain. From germline, CDR1 is SQVTM and CDR2 ANQGSEA. The V end lost 2 bases, the J end lost 2 bases, and 3 bases lay between the germline ends. The CDR3 loop spans 12 amino acids.

V and J are TRBV9 and TRBJ2-7; D not certain. Germline-derived CDR1 and CDR2 are SGDLS and YYNGEE. This CDR3 contains 16 residues. Trimming took 0 bases from V and 2 from J, leaving 15 bases between them. This CDR3 is CASSVAPTDLTYEQYF. The CDR3 bases are TGTGCCAGCAGCGTAGCTCCCACAGACCTGACCTACGAGCAGTACTTC.

The chain joins TRBV7-2 to TRBJ2-3, with D uncertain. Looked up from germline, CDR1 is SGHTA and CDR2 is FQGNSA. The CDR3 totals 15 residues. The V gene lost 2 bases and the J gene lost 5 bases, with 14 bases spanning the gap. The CDR3: CASSLNLPSIDTQYF. The CDR3 coding sequence is TGTGCCAGCAGCTTAAACCTACCCTCTATAGATACGCAGTATTTT.

The rearrangement links TRBV7-9 to TRBJ2-1; D possibly corresponds to TRBD2 (6 bases). The V end was cut by 4 bases, the J end by 3 bases, with 13 bases between. In germline, CDR1 is SEHNR, CDR2 FQNEAQ (reference sequence). This CDR3 region has 15 residues. The CDR3 DNA sequence: TGTGCCAGCAGCTCCGGACTAACGGGCTACAATGAGCAGTTCTTC. This gives the protein CASSSGLTGYNEQFF.

The chain is built from TRBV7-2 and TRBJ2-5; 7 nucleotides line up with TRBD1. Trimming at V came to 3 bases and at J to 3 bases, leaving 7 bases not matched to a gene. Looked up from germline, CDR1 is SGHTA and CDR2 is FQGNSA. The CDR3 has 15 amino acids. DNA of the CDR3: TGTGCCAGCAGCTTGACAGGGACGGTTGAAGAGACCCAGTACTTC. This gives the protein CASSLTGTVEETQYF.

This clonotype has a handful of counts. The rearrangement joins TRBV7-2 to TRBJ2-4; D unresolved. This CDR3 spans 15 amino acids. Trimming removed 2 bases at V and 7 bases at J, with 15 bases between. Germline V CDR1 and CDR2: SGHTA, FQGNSA. CDR3 coding DNA: TGTGCCAGCAGCTTAAGCACCGGGCCAACTAACATTCAGTACTTC. It codes for CASSLSTGPTNIQYF.

In DNA, the CDR3 is TGTGCCACCAGTGACCCTTCAGCGGGAGGGCACTACGAGCAGTACTTC. Its translation: CATSDPSAGGHYEQYF. V usage is TRBV24-1 and J usage is TRBJ2-7, with 10 bases fitting TRBD2. Trimming removed 4 bases from V and 3 bases from J; junction bases left unmatched: 8. This CDR3 is 16 amino acids long. Germline V gene data show CDR1 as KGHDR and CDR2 as SFDVKD.

The chain links TRBV15 to TRBJ2-5, with TRBD2 matching over 8 bases. Trimming took 0 bases from V and 11 from J; bases not matched to a gene: 8. The CDR3 contains 14 residues. Looked up from germline, CDR1 is LNHNV and CDR2 is YYDKDF (reference sequence). The DNA for the CDR3 is TGTGCCACCAGCAGAGAGGGACTAGTGACGGAGCAGTACTTC. This translates into CATSREGLVTEQYF.

This clonotype appeared a few times. CDR3 bases: TGTGCCATCCGGATTGGGGGGGGCTACACCTTC. Translated, it gives CAIRIGGGYTF. The gene calls are TRBV28 and TRBJ1-2, with D possibly TRBD1 on 5 matching bases. Germline V lookup: CDR1 MDHEN, CDR2 SYDVKM. V was pared by 10 bases and J by 8 bases, with 14 bases between. The length of the CDR3 is 11 residues.

The gene calls are TRBV5-1 and TRBJ2-1; weak D call: TRBD2 (6 bases). Looked up from germline, CDR1 is SGHRS and CDR2 is YFSETQ. The V and J ends lost 3 bases and 8 bases respectively, with 12 bases between them. The CDR3 length is 13 residues. The CDR3 DNA follows: TGCGCCAGCAGCTGGGCCGGGAGCGATGAGCAGTTCTTC. Its protein is CASSWAGSDEQFF.

This CDR3 is CASCTLRGYEQYF. In DNA form, the CDR3 reads TGCGCCAGCTGTACTTTAAGGGGTTACGAGCAGTACTTC. V and J are TRBV10-2 and TRBJ2-7; possible D gene TRBD1, 5 bases. CDR1 WSHSY and CDR2 SAAADI come from the germline V gene. The V end lost 8 bases, the J end lost 4 bases, and 15 bases lay between the germline ends. The CDR3 has 13 amino acids.

This clonotype was seen only a few times. This chain joins TRBV30 and TRBJ2-5; D ambiguous. Trimming took off 2 bases at V and 3 bases at J, with 19 bases between the two ends. Germline values: CDR1 GTSNPN, CDR2 SVGIG (reference sequence). This CDR3 has 16 residues. In DNA, the CDR3 is TGTGCCTGGAGTACCCCTATGGTGTTTGGTAAAGAGACCCAGTACTTC. Amino acids: CAWSTPMVFGKETQYF.

The chain uses TRBV5-5 and TRBJ2-7; D remains ambiguous. V lost 1 base, J lost 3 bases, and 8 bases lay in between. The CDR3 covers 13 residues. From germline, CDR1 is SGHKS and CDR2 YYEKEE (reference sequence). The CDR3 nucleotides are TGTGCCAGCAGCTTGAGGGTCCGCTACGAGCAGTACTTC. It encodes CASSLRVRYEQYF.

V usage is TRBV20-1 and J usage is TRBJ1-1, with TRBD1 identical over 7 bases. The trim removed 4 bases at V and 1 base at J, leaving 12 bases unmatched. Germline V CDR1 and CDR2: DFQATT, SNEGSKA (reference sequence). The CDR3 runs 16 residues. CDR3: CSATGDRRSKNTEAFF. Written as DNA, the CDR3 is TGCAGTGCTACCGGGGACAGACGATCAAAGAACACTGAAGCTTTCTTT.

About this clonotype: The junction and the germline gene differ at one end; a read error may be behind it. This rearrangement joins TRBV28 to TRBJ1-1, with D hard to call. The CDR3 length is 15 residues. Germline values: CDR1 MDHEN, CDR2 SYDVKM. The CDR3 DNA reads TGTGCCGGCAGTTCATTGGAGGGTAGGGACACTGAAGCTTTCTTT. Protein: CAGSSLEGRDTEAFF.

This clonotype was seen a few times. V is TRBV28 and J is TRBJ2-1; weak D call: TRBD2 (6 bases). Germline CDR1 and CDR2: MDHEN and SYDVKM. Trimming took 2 bases from V and 4 from J, leaving 12 bases between them. The CDR3 covers 15 residues. The DNA for the CDR3 is TGTGCCAGCAGTTTAGTGGACTACCTATACAATGAGCAGTTCTTC. It is translated as CASSLVDYLYNEQFF.

This clonotype was counted only a few times. The genes are TRBV10-3 and TRBJ2-3, with D possibly being TRBD2 (6 bases). V was pared by 10 bases and J by 3 bases, with 14 bases between. This CDR3 has 13 residues. Germline V gene data show CDR1 as ENHRY and CDR2 as SYGVKD. CDR3 region: CATNSEGTDTQYF. The CDR3 DNA follows: TGTGCCACCAATTCGGAGGGGACAGATACGCAGTATTTT.

The J gene is TRBJ1-1, the V gene TRBV20-1; no reliable D call. Trimming cost V 0 bases and J 3 bases, with 20 bases left between them. This CDR3 comprises 17 residues. Germline V gene lookup returns CDR1 DFQATT and CDR2 SNEGSKA (reference sequence). The chain's CDR3 is CSARDKYVGSSYTEAFF. CDR3 DNA: TGCAGTGCTAGAGATAAGTATGTAGGCAGCTCATACACTGAAGCTTTCTTT.

This clonotype occurred once. The V gene is TRBV20-1, the J gene TRBJ2-1, with TRBD2 identical over 7 bases. This CDR3 spans 10 amino acids. Germline V CDR1 and CDR2: DFQATT, SNEGSKA (reference sequence). The CDR3 here is CSLKREVGFF. The CDR3 bases are TGCAGCCTCAAACGGGAGGTTGGGTTCTTC.

This chain connects TRBV28 to TRBJ2-7; D is tentatively TRBD1 or TRBD2 (5 bases each). Per the germline V gene, CDR1 is MDHEN and CDR2 is SYDVKM. Trimming pared 6 bases from V and 2 bases from J, leaving 17 bases between. The CDR3 totals 15 residues. The CDR3 region has the DNA TGTGCCAGCAGCCTCCAGAAGAGGGGTACCTACGAGCAGTACTTC. Protein sequence: CASSLQKRGTYEQYF.

V and J are TRBV9 and TRBJ2-1; TRBD2 matches 8 bases. V lost 4 bases, J lost 3 bases, and 21 bases stayed unmatched. The CDR3 extends over 20 amino acids. The germline CDR1 and CDR2 sequences are SGDLS and YYNGEE. CDR3 region: CASSLRGRGSAGDLYNEQFF. The CDR3 nucleotides are TGTGCCAGCAGCCTCCGAGGGAGGGGGTCAGCGGGAGACCTCTACAATGAGCAGTTCTTC.

There are many counts of this clonotype. This chain uses TRBV4-1 with TRBJ1-2; D possibly corresponds to TRBD1 (5 bases). Germline CDR1 and CDR2: MGHRA and YSYEKL. This CDR3 has 16 amino acids. With 0 bases removed from V and 7 bases from J, the gap between germline ends came to 18 bases. The CDR3 bases are TGCGCCAGCAGCCAAGATCGGGGCTCAACTACTAGTGGCTACACCTTC. It translates to CASSQDRGSTTSGYTF.

In its sample, this clonotype was seen a few times. V is TRBV30 and J is TRBJ1-2; D is unresolved. The CDR3 spans 15 residues. Trimming took 3 bases from V and 5 from J, leaving 19 bases between them. Germline values: CDR1 GTSNPN, CDR2 SVGIG (reference sequence). CDR3 residues: CAWSRTARKDYGYTF. In DNA form, the CDR3 reads TGTGCCTGGAGCCGGACCGCGCGAAAAGATTATGGCTACACCTTC.

This clonotype was counted only a few times. V usage is TRBV7-9 and J usage is TRBJ2-7; tentatively, D is TRBD1 or TRBD2 (5 bases each). Germline CDR1 SEHNR, CDR2 FQNEAQ (reference sequence). V lost 5 bases and J 5 bases, leaving 19 bases between the germline ends. The CDR3 is made up of 15 amino acids. CDR3: CASSRVGDPLDEQYF. The CDR3 DNA is TGTGCCAGCAGCCGTGTCGGGGACCCTTTGGACGAGCAGTACTTC. Filled out from reference TRBV7-9 and TRBJ2-7, the complete variable domain reads DTGVSQNPRHKITKRGQNVTFRCDPISEHNRLYWYRQTLGQGPEFLTYFQNEAQLEKSRLLSDRFSAERPKGSFSTLEIQRTEQGDSAMYLCASSRVGDPLDEQYFGPGTRLTVT.

This clonotype was picked up a small number of times. V usage is TRBV24-1 and J usage is TRBJ2-1, with 9 bases that match TRBD2. Germline loops: CDR1 KGHDR, CDR2 SFDVKD. This CDR3 spans 19 amino acids. V was pared by 4 bases and J by 6 bases, with 18 bases of the junction left unmatched. CDR3 DNA sequence: TGTGCCACCAGTGACCCCTCACGGGTATCTAGCGGGACCGCCAATGAGCAGTTCTTC. This sequence encodes CATSDPSRVSSGTANEQFF.

The sample holds a few counts of this clonotype. The rearrangement links TRBV7-2 to TRBJ2-2, with 8 bases matching TRBD2. This CDR3 is built from 15 residues. V dropped 1 base and J dropped 5; count of bases not matched to a gene: 3. Germline loops: CDR1 SGHTA, CDR2 FQGNSA. CDR3 nucleotides: TGTGCCAGCAGCTTAGATGGCGGGAGGACCGGGGAGCTGTTTTTT. Amino acid sequence: CASSLDGGRTGELFF.